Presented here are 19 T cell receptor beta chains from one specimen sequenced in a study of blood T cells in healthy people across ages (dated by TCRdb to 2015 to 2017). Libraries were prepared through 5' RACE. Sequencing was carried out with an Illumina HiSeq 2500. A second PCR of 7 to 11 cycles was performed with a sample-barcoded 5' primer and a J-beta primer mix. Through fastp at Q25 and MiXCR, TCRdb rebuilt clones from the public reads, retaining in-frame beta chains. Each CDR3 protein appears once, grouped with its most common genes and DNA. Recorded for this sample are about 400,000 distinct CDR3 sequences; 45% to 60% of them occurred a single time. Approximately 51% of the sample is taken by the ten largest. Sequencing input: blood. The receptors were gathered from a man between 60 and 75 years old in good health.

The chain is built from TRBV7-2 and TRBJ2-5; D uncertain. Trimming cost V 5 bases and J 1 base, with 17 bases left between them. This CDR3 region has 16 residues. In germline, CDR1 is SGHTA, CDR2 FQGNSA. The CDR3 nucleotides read TGTGCCAGCAGCACCCGAACAGCGAGGCGCCAAGAGACCCAGTACTTC. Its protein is CASSTRTARRQETQYF. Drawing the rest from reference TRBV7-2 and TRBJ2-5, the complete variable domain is GAGVSQSPSNKVTEKGKDVELRCDPISGHTALYWYRQSLGQGLEFLIYFQGNSAPDKSGLPSDRFSAERTGGSVSTLTIQRTQQEDSAVYLCASSTRTARRQETQYFGPGTRLLVL.

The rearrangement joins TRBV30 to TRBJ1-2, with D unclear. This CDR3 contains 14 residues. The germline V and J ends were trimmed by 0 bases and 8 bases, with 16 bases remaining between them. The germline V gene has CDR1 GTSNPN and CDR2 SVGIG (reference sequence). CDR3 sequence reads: CAWSVQTSAGGYTF. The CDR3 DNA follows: TGTGCCTGGAGTGTACAAACAAGTGCCGGGGGCTACACCTTC. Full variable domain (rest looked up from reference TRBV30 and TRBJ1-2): SQTIHQWPATLVQPVGSPLSLECTVEGTSNPNLYWYRQAAGRGLQLLFYSVGIGQISSEVPQNLSASRPQDRQFILSSKKLLLSDSGFYLCAWSVQTSAGGYTFGSGTRLTVV.

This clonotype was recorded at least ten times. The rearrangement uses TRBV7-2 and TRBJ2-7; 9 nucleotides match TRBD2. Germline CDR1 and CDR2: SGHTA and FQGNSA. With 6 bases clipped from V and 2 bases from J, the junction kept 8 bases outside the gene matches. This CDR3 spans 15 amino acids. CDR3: CASSLLAGRTYEQYF. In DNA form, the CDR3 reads TGTGCCAGCAGTTTGCTAGCGGGGCGTACCTACGAGCAGTACTTC. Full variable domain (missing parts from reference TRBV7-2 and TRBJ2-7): GAGVSQSPSNKVTEKGKDVELRCDPISGHTALYWYRQSLGQGLEFLIYFQGNSAPDKSGLPSDRFSAERTGGSVSTLTIQRTQQEDSAVYLCASSLLAGRTYEQYFGPGTRLTVT.

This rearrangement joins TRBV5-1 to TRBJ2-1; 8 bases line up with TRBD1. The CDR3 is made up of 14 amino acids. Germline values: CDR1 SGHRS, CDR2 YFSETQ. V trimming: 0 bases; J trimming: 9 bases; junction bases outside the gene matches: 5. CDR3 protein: CASSLAPTGAEQFF. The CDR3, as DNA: TGCGCCAGCAGCTTGGCCCCGACAGGGGCTGAGCAGTTCTTC.

CDR3 in DNA: TGCGCCAGCAGCGGCGGGGGTTTTCTCTACGAGCAGTACTTC. Protein product: CASSGGGFLYEQYF. V gene TRBV5-1 combines with J gene TRBJ2-7, with TRBD2 identical over 7 bases. V shed 4 bases and J 3 bases; nucleotides not matched to a gene: 7. The CDR3 sequence is 14 residues long. Germline values: CDR1 SGHRS, CDR2 YFSETQ.

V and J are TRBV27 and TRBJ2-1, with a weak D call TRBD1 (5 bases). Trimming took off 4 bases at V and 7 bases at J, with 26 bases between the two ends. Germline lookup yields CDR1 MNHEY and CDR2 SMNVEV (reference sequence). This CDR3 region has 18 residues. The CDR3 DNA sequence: TGTGCCAGCAGTTCAGGTCCGATGGGCAGGGCGAACATGAATGAGCAGTTCTTC. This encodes CASSSGPMGRANMNEQFF.

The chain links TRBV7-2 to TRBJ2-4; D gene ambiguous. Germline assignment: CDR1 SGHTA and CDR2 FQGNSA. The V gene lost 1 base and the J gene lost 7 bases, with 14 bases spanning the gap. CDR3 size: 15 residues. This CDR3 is CASSLDSLVGNIQYF. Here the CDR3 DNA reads TGTGCCAGCAGCTTAGATTCTCTGGTTGGGAACATTCAGTACTTC.

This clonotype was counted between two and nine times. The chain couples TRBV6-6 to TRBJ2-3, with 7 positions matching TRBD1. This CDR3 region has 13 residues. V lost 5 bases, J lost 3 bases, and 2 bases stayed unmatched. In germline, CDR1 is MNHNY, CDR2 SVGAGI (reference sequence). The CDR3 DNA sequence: TGTGCCAGCAGTACACAGGGGACAGATACGCAGTATTTT. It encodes CASSTQGTDTQYF.

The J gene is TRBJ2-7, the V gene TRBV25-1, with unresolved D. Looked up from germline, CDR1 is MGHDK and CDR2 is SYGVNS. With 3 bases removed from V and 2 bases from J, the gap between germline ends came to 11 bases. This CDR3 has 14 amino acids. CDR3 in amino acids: CASSDSLVTYEQYF. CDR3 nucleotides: TGTGCCAGCAGTGACTCACTCGTTACCTACGAGCAGTACTTC.

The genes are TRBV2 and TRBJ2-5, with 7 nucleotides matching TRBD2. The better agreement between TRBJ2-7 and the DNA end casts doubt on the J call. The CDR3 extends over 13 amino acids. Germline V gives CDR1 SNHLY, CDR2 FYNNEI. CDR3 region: CASSGRGTNEQYF. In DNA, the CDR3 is TGTGCCAGCAGTGGGCGGGGGACCAACGAGCAGTACTTC.

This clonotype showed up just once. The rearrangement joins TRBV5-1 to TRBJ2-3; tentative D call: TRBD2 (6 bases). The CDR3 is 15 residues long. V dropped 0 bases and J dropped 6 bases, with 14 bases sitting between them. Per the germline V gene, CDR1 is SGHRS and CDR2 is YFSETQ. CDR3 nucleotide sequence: TGCGCCAGCAGCTTGGATTCGGGGGTGACGGATACGCAGTATTTT. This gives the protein CASSLDSGVTDTQYF. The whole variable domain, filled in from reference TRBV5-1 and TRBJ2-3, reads KAGVTQTPRYLIKTRGQQVTLSCSPISGHRSVSWYQQTPGQGLQFLFEYFSETQRNKGNFPGRFSGRQFSNSRSEMNVSTLELGDSALYLCASSLDSGVTDTQYFGPGTRLTVL.

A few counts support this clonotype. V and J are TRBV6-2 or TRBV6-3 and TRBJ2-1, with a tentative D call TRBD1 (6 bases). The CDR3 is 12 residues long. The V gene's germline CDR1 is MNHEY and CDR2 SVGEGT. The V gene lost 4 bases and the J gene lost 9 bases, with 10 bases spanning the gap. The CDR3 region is CASSLTGIEQFF. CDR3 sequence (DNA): TGTGCCAGCAGTTTAACAGGGATTGAGCAGTTCTTC.

For the CDR3, the DNA is TGTGCCAGCAGCGTAGGGGCTGGCGGGAGCACAGATACGCAGTATTTT. The encoded protein is CASSVGAGGSTDTQYF. The chain carries TRBV9 and TRBJ2-3; tentatively, D is TRBD2 (5 bases). V was shortened by 0 bases and J by 0 bases, with 11 bases between the two germline ends. This CDR3 contains 16 residues. CDR1 and CDR2 (germline): SGDLS, YYNGEE.

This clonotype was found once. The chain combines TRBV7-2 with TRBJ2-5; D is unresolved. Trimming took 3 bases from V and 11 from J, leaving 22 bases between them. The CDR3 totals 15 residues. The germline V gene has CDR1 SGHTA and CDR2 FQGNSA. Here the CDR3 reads CASSLAGSEGIGQYF. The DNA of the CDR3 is TGTGCCAGCAGCTTGGCAGGATCTGAAGGGATCGGGCAGTACTTC.

The CDR3 here is CATSRDPDGYNEQFF. In DNA form, the CDR3 reads TGTGCCACCAGCAGAGACCCCGATGGATACAATGAGCAGTTCTTC. The chain is built from TRBV15 and TRBJ2-1, with D unresolved. The CDR3 has 15 residues. V was cut by 0 bases and J by 4 bases, with 10 bases left in between. Germline loops: CDR1 LNHNV, CDR2 YYDKDF (reference sequence). Filled out from reference TRBV15 and TRBJ2-1, the complete variable domain reads DAMVIQNPRYQVTQFGKPVTLSCSQTLNHNVMYWYQQKSSQAPKLLFHYYDKDFNNEADTPDNFQSRRPNTSFCFLDIRSPGLGDTAMYLCATSRDPDGYNEQFFGPGTRLTVL.

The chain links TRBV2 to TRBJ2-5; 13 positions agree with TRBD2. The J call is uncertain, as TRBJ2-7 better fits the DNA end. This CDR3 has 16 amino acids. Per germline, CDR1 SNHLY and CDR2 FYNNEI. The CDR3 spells CASRQLAGGIFNEQYF. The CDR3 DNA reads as TGTGCCAGCAGGCAACTAGCGGGGGGGATTTTTAACGAGCAGTACTTC.

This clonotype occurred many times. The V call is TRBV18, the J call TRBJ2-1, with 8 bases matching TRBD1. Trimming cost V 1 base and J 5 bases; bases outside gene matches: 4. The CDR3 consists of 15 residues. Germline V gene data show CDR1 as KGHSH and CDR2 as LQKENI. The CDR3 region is CASSPRTGKHNEQFF. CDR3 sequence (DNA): TGTGCCAGCTCACCACGGACAGGGAAGCACAATGAGCAGTTCTTC.

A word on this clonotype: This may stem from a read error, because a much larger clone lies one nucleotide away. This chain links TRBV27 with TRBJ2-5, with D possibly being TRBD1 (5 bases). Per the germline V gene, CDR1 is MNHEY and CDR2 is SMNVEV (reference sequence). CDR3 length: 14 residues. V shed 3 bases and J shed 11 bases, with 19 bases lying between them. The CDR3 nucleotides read TGTGCCAGCAGTTTGGGGCTACCCGGGCAAGAGCAGTACTTC. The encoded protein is CASSLGLPGQEQYF.

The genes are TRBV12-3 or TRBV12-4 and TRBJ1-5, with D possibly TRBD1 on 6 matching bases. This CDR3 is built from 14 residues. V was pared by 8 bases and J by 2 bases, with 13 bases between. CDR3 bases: TGTGCCAGCGCGGGGGCTATGGGCAATCAGCCCCAGCATTTT. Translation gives CASAGAMGNQPQHF.